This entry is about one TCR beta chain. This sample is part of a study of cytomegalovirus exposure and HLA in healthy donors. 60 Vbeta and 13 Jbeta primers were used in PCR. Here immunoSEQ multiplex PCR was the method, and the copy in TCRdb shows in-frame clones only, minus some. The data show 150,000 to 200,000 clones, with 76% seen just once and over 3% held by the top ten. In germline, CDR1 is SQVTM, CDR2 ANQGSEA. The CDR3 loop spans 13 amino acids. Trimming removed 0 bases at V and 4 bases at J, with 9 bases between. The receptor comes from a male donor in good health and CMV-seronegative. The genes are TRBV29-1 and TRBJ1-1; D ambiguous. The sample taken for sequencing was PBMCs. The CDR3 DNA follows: TGCAGCGTTGAAGATCTGGGCAGCACTGAAGCTTTCTTT. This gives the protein CSVEDLGSTEAFF.